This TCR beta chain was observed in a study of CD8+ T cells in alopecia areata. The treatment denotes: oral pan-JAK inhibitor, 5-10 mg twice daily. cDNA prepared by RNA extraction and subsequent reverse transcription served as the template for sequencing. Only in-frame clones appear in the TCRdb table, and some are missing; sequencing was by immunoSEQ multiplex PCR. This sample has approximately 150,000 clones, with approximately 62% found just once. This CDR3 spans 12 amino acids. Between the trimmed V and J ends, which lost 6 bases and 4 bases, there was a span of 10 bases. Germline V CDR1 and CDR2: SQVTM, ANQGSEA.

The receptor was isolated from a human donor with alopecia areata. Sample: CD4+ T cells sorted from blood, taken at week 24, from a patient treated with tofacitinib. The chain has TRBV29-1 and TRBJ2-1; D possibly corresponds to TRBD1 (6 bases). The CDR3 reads CSVHREYNEQFF. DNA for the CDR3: TGCAGCGTCCACAGGGAGTACAATGAGCAGTTCTTC.